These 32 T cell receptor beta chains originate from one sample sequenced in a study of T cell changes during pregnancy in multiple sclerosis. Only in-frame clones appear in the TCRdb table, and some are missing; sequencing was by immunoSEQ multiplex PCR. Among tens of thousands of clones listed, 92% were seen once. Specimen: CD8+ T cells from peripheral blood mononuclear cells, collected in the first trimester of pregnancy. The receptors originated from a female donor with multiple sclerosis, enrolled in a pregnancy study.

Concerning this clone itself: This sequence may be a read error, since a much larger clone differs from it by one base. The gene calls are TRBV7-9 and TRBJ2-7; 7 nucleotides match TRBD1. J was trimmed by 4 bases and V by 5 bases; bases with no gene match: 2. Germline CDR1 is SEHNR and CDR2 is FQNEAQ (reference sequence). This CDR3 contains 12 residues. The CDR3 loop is CASSLQGYEQYF. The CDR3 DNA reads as TGTGCCAGCAGCCTACAGGGGTACGAGCAGTACTTC. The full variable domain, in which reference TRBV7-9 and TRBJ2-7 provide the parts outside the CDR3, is DTGVSQNPRHKITKRGQNVTFRCDPISEHNRLYWYRQTLGQGPEFLTYFQNEAQLEKSRLLSDRFSAERPKGSFSTLEIQRTEQGDSAMYLCASSLQGYEQYFGPGTRLTVT.

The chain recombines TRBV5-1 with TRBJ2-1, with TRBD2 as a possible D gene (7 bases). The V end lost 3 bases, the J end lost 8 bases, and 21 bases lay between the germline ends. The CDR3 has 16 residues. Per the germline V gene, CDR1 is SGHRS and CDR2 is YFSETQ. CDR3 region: CASSYYRGATRDEQFF. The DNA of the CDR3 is TGCGCCAGCAGCTATTACCGGGGGGCGACGAGGGATGAGCAGTTCTTC.

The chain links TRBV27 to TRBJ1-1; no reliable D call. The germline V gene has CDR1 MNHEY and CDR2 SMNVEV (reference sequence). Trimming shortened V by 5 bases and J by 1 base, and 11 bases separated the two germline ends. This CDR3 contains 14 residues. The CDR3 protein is CASSLSVRNTEAFF. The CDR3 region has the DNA TGTGCCAGCAGTCTAAGTGTTAGGAACACTGAAGCTTTCTTT.

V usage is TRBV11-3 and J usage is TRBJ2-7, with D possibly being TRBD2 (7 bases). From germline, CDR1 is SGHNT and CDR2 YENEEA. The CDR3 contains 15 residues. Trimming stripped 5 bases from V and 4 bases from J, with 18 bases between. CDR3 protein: CASSAGWGGHYEQYF. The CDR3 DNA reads TGTGCCAGCAGCGCGGGGTGGGGGGGGCATTACGAGCAGTACTTC.

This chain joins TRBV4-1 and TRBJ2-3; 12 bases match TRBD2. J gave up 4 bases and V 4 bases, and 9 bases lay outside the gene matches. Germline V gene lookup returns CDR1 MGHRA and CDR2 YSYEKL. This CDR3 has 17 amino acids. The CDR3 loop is CASSRLLAGGQADTQYF. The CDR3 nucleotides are TGCGCCAGCAGCCGCCTTCTAGCGGGGGGGCAGGCAGATACGCAGTATTTT.

The CDR3 reads CASSYFGTGDTGELFF. The CDR3, as DNA: TGTGCCAGCAGTTACTTTGGGACAGGGGACACCGGGGAGCTGTTTTTT. This chain connects TRBV6-5 to TRBJ2-2; 10 bases are shared with TRBD1. Germline assignment: CDR1 MNHEY and CDR2 SVGAGI. The CDR3 loop spans 16 amino acids. The junction had 2 bases not matched to a gene; V was cut back by 1 base and J by 3 bases.

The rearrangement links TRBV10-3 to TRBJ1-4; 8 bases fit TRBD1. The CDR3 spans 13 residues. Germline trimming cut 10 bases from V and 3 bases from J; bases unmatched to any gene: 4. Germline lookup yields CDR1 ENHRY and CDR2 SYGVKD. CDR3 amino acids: CATQGAANEKLFF. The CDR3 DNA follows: TGTGCCACCCAGGGGGCGGCTAATGAAAAACTGTTTTTT.

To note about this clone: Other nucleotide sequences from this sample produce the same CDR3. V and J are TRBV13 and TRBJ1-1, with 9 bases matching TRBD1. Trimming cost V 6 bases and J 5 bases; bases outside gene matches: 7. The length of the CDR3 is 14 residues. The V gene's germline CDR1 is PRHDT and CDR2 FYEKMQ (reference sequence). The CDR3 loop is CASSPGQGRTEAFF. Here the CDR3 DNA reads TGTGCCAGCAGTCCCGGACAGGGGAGAACTGAAGCTTTCTTT. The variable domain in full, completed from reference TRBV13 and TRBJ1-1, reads AAGVIQSPRHLIKEKRETATLKCYPIPRHDTVYWYQQGPGQDPQFLISFYEKMQSDKGSIPDRFSAQQFSDYHSELNMSSLELGDSALYFCASSPGQGRTEAFFGQGTRLTVV.

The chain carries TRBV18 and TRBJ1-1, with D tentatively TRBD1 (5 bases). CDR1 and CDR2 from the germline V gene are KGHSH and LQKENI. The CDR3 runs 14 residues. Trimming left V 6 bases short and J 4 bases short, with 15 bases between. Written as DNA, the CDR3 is TGTGCCAGCTCTTTGGCATTAGGGGCCACTGAAGCTTTCTTT. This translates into CASSLALGATEAFF.

DNA of the CDR3: TGTGCCAGCAGCTTACTGGGGACTGCAGGCACAGATACGCAGTATTTT. It codes for CASSLLGTAGTDTQYF. The chain carries TRBV11-2 and TRBJ2-3; D is perhaps TRBD2 (6 bases). Looked up from germline, CDR1 is SGHAT and CDR2 is FQNNGV. The CDR3 extends over 16 amino acids. Deletions cut 2 bases from V and 1 base from J, with 13 bases between.

Written as DNA, the CDR3 is TGTGCCAGCAGCCCCACAGGGGGCACATACAATGAGCAGTTCTTC. It translates to CASSPTGGTYNEQFF. The J gene is TRBJ2-1, the V gene TRBV6-1; TRBD1 matches at 9 bases. The V and J ends lost 6 bases and 4 bases, in that order; junction bases with no gene match: 7. This CDR3 contains 15 residues. Germline-derived CDR1 and CDR2 are MNHNS and SASEGT.

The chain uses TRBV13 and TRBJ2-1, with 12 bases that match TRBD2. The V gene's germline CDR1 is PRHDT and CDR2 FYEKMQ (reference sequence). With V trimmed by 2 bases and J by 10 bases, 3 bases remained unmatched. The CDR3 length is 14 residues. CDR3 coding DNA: TGTGCCAGCAGCTTACCCCTAGCGGGGGGGGAGCAGTTCTTC. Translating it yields CASSLPLAGGEQFF.

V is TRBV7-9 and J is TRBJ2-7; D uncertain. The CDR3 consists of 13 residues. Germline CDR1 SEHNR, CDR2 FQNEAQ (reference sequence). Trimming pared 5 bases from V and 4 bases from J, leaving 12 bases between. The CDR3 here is CASSPDGRYEQYF. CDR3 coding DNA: TGTGCCAGCAGCCCCGATGGCCGTTACGAGCAGTACTTC.

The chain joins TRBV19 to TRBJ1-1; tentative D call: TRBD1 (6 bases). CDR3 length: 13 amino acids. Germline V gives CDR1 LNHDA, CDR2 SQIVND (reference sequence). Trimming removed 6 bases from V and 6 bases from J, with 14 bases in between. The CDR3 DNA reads TGTGCCAGTAGCAGTACAGGGATCGCTGAAGCTTTCTTT. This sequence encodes CASSSTGIAEAFF. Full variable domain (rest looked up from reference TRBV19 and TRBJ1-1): DGGITQSPKYLFRKEGQNVTLSCEQNLNHDAMYWYRQDPGQGLRLIYYSQIVNDFQKGDIAEGYSVSREKKESFPLTVTSAQKNPTAFYLCASSSTGIAEAFFGQGTRLTVV.

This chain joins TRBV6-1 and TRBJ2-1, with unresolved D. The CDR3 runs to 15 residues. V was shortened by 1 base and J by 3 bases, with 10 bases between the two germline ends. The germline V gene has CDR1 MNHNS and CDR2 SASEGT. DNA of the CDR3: TGTGCCAGCAGTGAAGTTGAGGCCCTCTACAATGAGCAGTTCTTC. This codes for CASSEVEALYNEQFF.

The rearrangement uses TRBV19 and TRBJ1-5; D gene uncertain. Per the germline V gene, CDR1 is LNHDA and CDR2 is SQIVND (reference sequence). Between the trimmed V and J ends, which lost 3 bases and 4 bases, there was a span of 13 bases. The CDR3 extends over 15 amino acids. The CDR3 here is CASSMWEGSNQPQHF. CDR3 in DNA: TGTGCCAGTAGTATGTGGGAGGGTTCAAATCAGCCCCAGCATTTT. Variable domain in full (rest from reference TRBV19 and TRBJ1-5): DGGITQSPKYLFRKEGQNVTLSCEQNLNHDAMYWYRQDPGQGLRLIYYSQIVNDFQKGDIAEGYSVSREKKESFPLTVTSAQKNPTAFYLCASSMWEGSNQPQHFGDGTRLSIL.

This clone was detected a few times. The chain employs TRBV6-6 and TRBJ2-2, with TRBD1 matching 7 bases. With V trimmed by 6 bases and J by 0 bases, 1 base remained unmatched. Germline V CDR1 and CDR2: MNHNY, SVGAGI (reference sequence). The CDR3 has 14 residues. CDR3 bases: TGTGCCAGCAGGGGACAGACGAACACCGGGGAGCTGTTTTTT. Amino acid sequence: CASRGQTNTGELFF.

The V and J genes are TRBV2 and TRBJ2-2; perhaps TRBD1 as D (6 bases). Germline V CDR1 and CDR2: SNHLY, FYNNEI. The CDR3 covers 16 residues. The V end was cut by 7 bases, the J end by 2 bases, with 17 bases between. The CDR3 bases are TGTGCCAGCATTTGGGATCAGGGGCTTAACACCGGGGAGCTGTTTTTT. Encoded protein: CASIWDQGLNTGELFF.

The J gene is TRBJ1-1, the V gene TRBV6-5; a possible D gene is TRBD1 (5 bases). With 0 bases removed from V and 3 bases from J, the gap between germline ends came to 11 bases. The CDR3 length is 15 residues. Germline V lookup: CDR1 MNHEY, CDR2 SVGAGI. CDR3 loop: CASSYSSGGYTEAFF. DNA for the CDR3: TGTGCCAGCAGTTACTCCTCGGGGGGGTACACTGAAGCTTTCTTT.

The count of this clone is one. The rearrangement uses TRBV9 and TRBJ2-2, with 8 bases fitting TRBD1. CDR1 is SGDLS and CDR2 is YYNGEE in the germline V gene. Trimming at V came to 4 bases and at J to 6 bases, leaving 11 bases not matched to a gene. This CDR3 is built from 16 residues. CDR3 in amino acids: CASSSTGDRSSGELFF. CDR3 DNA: TGTGCCAGCAGCTCCACTGGGGACAGGTCATCCGGGGAGCTGTTTTTT.

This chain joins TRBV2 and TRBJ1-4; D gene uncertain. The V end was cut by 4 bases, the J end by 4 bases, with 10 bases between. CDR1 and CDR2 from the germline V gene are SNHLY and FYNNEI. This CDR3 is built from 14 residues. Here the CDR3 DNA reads TGTGCCAGCAGTGTGGTAGTTAATAATGAAAAACTGTTTTTT. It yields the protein CASSVVVNNEKLFF. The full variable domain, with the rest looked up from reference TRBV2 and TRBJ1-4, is EPEVTQTPSHQVTQMGQEVILRCVPISNHLYFYWYRQILGQKVEFLVSFYNNEISEKSEIFDDQFSVERPDGSNFTLKIRSTKLEDSAMYFCASSVVVNNEKLFFGSGTQLSVL.

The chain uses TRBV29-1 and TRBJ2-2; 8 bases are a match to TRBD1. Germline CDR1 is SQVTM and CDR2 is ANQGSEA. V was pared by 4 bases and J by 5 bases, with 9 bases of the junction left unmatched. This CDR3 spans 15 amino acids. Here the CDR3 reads CSVVPPGGETGELFF. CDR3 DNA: TGCAGCGTTGTCCCCCCAGGGGGCGAGACCGGGGAGCTGTTTTTT.

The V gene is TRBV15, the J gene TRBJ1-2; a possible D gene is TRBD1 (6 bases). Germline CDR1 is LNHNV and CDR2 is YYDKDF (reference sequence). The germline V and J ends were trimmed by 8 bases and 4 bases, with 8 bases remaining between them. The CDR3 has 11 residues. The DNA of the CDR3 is TGTGCCACCGCAGGGGCCTATGGCTACACCTTC. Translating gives CATAGAYGYTF.

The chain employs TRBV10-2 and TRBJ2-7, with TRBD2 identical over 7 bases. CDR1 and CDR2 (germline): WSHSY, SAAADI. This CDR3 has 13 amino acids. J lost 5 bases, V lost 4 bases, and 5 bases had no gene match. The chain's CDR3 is CASSVGEGHEQYF. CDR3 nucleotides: TGCGCCAGCAGTGTGGGGGAGGGCCACGAGCAGTACTTC.

In nucleotides, the CDR3 is TGTGCCTGGAGGGGGACTAGCGGGGGCATCTACAATGAGCAGTTCTTC. Translated: CAWRGTSGGIYNEQFF. This chain joins TRBV30 and TRBJ2-1; 14 bases fit TRBD2. The CDR3 sequence is 16 residues long. With V trimmed by 3 bases and J by 3 bases, 4 bases remained unmatched. The germline V gene has CDR1 GTSNPN and CDR2 SVGIG (reference sequence).

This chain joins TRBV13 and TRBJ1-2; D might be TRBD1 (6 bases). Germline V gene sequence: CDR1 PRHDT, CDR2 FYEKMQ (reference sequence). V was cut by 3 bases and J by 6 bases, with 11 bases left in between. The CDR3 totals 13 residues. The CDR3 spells CASSFGGPDGYTF. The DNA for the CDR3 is TGTGCCAGCAGCTTCGGGGGGCCAGATGGCTACACCTTC.

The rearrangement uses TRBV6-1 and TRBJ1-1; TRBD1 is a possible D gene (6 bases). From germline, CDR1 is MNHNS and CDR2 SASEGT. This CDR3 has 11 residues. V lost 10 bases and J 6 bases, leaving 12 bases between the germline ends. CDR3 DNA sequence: TGTGCCATTTCACAGGGCCCTGAAGCTTTCTTT. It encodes CAISQGPEAFF.

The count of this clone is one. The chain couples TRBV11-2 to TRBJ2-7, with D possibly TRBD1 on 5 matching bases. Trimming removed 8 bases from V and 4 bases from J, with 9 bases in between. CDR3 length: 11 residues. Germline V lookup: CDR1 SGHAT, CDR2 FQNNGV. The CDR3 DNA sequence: TGTGCCAGCGTAGGGGTATACGAGCAGTACTTC. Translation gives CASVGVYEQYF.

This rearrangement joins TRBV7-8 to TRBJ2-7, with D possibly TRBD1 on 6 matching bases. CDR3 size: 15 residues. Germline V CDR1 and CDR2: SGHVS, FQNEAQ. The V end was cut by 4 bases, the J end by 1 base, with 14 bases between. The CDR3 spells CASSSGTPVSYEQYF. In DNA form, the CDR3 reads TGTGCCAGCAGCTCCGGGACACCGGTATCCTACGAGCAGTACTTC.

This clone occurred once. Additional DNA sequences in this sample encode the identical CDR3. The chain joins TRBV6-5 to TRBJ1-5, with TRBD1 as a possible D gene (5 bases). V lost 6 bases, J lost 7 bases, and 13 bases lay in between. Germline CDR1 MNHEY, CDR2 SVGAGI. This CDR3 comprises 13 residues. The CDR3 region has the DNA TGTGCCAGCAGCCCGGGGGGGGGACAGCCCCAGCATTTT. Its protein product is CASSPGGGQPQHF.

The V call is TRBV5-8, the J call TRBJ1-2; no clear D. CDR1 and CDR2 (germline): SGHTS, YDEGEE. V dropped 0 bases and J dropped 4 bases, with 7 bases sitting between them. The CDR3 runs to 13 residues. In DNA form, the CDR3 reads TGTGCCAGCAGCTTGGTTCTGGCCTATGGCTACACCTTC. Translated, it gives CASSLVLAYGYTF.

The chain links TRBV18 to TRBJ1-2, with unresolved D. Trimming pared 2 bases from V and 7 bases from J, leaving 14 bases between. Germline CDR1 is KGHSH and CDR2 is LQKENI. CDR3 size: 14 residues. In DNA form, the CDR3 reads TGTGCCAGCTCACCAGAGTCTTTCCCACGTGGCTACACCTTC. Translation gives CASSPESFPRGYTF.